This T cell receptor beta chain was identified during a study of memory CD4+ T cells and cytomegalovirus serostatus. Study-wide findings and caveats: Median bootstrapped AUC for CMV status was approximately 0.96 originally, approximately 0.93 US-trained.

The sort gate was single viable CD3+CD4+CD8-CD45RO+ cells for memory CD4+ T cells. Total CD4+ T cells were enriched by CD4 positive selection. Sequencing was performed with immunoSEQ multiplex PCR; in TCRdb, only in-frame clones are kept and a portion is missing. The table has about 57,000 clones, around 80% seen once; the top ten hold 0.75% to 0.85%. V gave up 6 bases and J gave up 5 bases; unmatched junction bases: 20. Germline CDR1 reads SQVTM; CDR2 reads ANQGSEA. The CDR3 is 17 residues long. With respect to this clone: The antigen remains unidentified.

The sequencing sample was made of memory CD4+ T cells from blood. The sequence came from an adult in good health and CMV-seronegative. The rearrangement links TRBV29-1 to TRBJ1-2, with 8 bases fitting TRBD1. DNA for the CDR3: TGCAGCGTACCAGGGACAGGCCGTACGTCCCCCCAGTATGGCTACACCTTC. Its protein product is CSVPGTGRTSPQYGYTF.